The 18 T cell receptor beta chains in this list originate from one sample, sequenced in a study of T cells in Graves' hyperthyroidism and ophthalmopathy. Regions amplified from RNA transcripts were the TCR beta CDR3 regions. HTBI primers were employed in a first-round RT-PCR of the TCR CDR3. TCRdb called the multiplex PCR reads again in MiXCR, with one record for every CDR3 protein. The sample has roughly 500,000 distinct CDR3 sequences, roughly 50% seen once. Sequencing used peripheral blood or thyroid tissue (not recorded which). The source is an adult woman with Graves' disease, either hyperthyroidism or ophthalmopathy (not recorded which).

This clonotype showed up many times. J is TRBJ2-2 and V is TRBV5-1; D is perhaps TRBD2 (5 bases). Germline CDR1 is SGHRS and CDR2 is YFSETQ. The CDR3 spans 15 residues. V was shortened by 4 bases and J by 5 bases, with 15 bases between the two germline ends. DNA for the CDR3: TGCGCCAGCAGCCTAGCTGGTCCTAAGACCGGGGAGCTGTTTTTT. Its protein is CASSLAGPKTGELFF.

This clonotype was recorded many times. V gene TRBV7-2 combines with J gene TRBJ1-1; D is perhaps TRBD1 (6 bases). Germline CDR1 and CDR2: SGHTA and FQGNSA. Trimming took off 2 bases at V and 5 bases at J, with 21 bases between the two ends. This CDR3 is 17 amino acids long. In DNA, the CDR3 is TGTGCCAGCAGCTTACAGGGAGGGGGGGATCTAAGGACTGAAGCTTTCTTT. Translated: CASSLQGGGDLRTEAFF.

The sample holds many counts of this clonotype. The V call is TRBV19, the J call TRBJ1-5; tentatively, D is TRBD1 (5 bases). CDR1 and CDR2 (germline): LNHDA, SQIVND (reference sequence). The CDR3 covers 14 residues. V gave up 8 bases and J gave up 7 bases, with 18 bases separating them. This CDR3 reads CASQIGGDGQPQHF. CDR3 coding DNA: TGTGCCAGTCAAATCGGGGGTGATGGGCAGCCCCAGCATTTT.

Ten or more counts support this clonotype. The V and J genes are TRBV20-1 and TRBJ1-1, with D unclear. Deletions cut 7 bases from V and 6 bases from J, with 18 bases between. The germline V gene encodes CDR1 DFQATT and CDR2 SNEGSKA (reference sequence). This CDR3 contains 13 residues. The CDR3 loop is CSESAWRTPEAFF. In DNA, the CDR3 is TGCAGTGAATCGGCTTGGCGGACCCCTGAAGCTTTCTTT.

This clonotype is a singleton in its sample. The J gene is TRBJ1-1, the V gene TRBV7-9; 9 nucleotides match TRBD1. The CDR3 is made up of 14 amino acids. The trim removed 6 bases at V and 4 bases at J, leaving 6 bases unmatched. CDR1 SEHNR and CDR2 FQNEAQ come from the germline V gene (reference sequence). The CDR3, as DNA: TGTGCCAGCAGGTGGACAGGGGCCGGCACTGAAGCTTTCTTT. It encodes CASRWTGAGTEAFF.

In its sample, this clonotype was seen many times. This chain uses TRBV7-9 with TRBJ2-7, with D tentatively TRBD2 (6 bases). Trimming pared 4 bases from V and 4 bases from J, leaving 20 bases between. The CDR3 is made up of 16 amino acids. Germline CDR1 SEHNR, CDR2 FQNEAQ (reference sequence). For the CDR3, the DNA is TGTGCCAGCAGCTCGATAGCGGCCCAGGGTCGGTACGAGCAGTACTTC. Its translation: CASSSIAAQGRYEQYF.

The chain joins TRBV7-9 to TRBJ2-2; unclear D gene. The CDR3 spans 13 residues. Germline V CDR1 and CDR2: SEHNR, FQNEAQ (reference sequence). The V and J ends lost 6 bases and 5 bases respectively, with 10 bases between them. The CDR3 DNA sequence: TGTGCCAGCAGTCGCCTAGGGACCGGGGAGCTGTTTTTT. Its protein product is CASSRLGTGELFF.

This clonotype occurred many times. A read error may produce the germline difference seen at one junction end. V gene TRBV27 combines with J gene TRBJ2-2; D remains unclear. The CDR3 covers 13 residues. In germline, CDR1 is MNHEY, CDR2 SMNVEV (reference sequence). DNA for the CDR3: TGCGCCAGCAGCTCGGGGAACACCGGGGAGCTGTTTTTT. Protein: CASSSGNTGELFF.

This clonotype was counted at least ten times. The gene calls are TRBV6-6 and TRBJ1-2; a possible D gene is TRBD1 (5 bases). The germline V and J ends were trimmed by 0 bases and 5 bases, with 13 bases remaining between them. The V gene's germline CDR1 is MNHNY and CDR2 SVGAGI (reference sequence). The CDR3 spans 15 residues. CDR3 loop: CASSYSGFRDYGYTF. CDR3 DNA sequence: TGTGCCAGCAGTTACTCGGGATTCAGGGATTATGGCTACACCTTC.

This clonotype was seen repeatedly, ten times or more. This chain joins TRBV5-1 and TRBJ2-6; D may be TRBD2 (6 bases). Trimming removed 7 bases at V and 0 bases at J, with 14 bases between. This CDR3 has 16 amino acids. CDR1 SGHRS and CDR2 YFSETQ come from the germline V gene. The DNA for the CDR3 is TGCGCCAGCGCGGGGCGGCAGCCCTCTGGGGCCAACGTCCTGACTTTC. This sequence encodes CASAGRQPSGANVLTF.

CDR3 nucleotides: TGCGCCAGCAGCTTTTCTCGACTAGCGGGACAAGAGACCCAGTACTTC. Translated, it gives CASSFSRLAGQETQYF. The chain uses TRBV5-1 and TRBJ2-5; TRBD2 agrees at 11 bases. With 2 bases clipped from V and 2 bases from J, the junction kept 5 bases outside the gene matches. Per the germline V gene, CDR1 is SGHRS and CDR2 is YFSETQ. The CDR3 runs to 16 residues.

CDR3 in amino acids: CASIKAGGETQYF. The DNA for the CDR3 is TGTGCCAGCATCAAAGCGGGAGGGGAGACCCAGTACTTC. The rearrangement uses TRBV7-2 and TRBJ2-5; 10 bases line up with TRBD2. The CDR3 consists of 13 residues. Trimming at V came to 7 bases and at J to 5 bases, leaving 4 bases not matched to a gene. The germline CDR1 and CDR2 sequences are SGHTA and FQGNSA.

At least ten counts were recorded for this clonotype. This chain connects TRBV12-3 or TRBV12-4 to TRBJ1-1; possibly TRBD1 for D (5 bases). The CDR3 is 13 amino acids. Trimming left V 7 bases short and J 0 bases short, with 9 bases between. The CDR3 DNA follows: TGTGCCAGCACACGGGGGTTGAACACTGAAGCTTTCTTT. Translation: CASTRGLNTEAFF.

In its sample, this clonotype was seen many times. The genes are TRBV10-3 and TRBJ2-5; TRBD2 matches at 7 bases. J was trimmed by 5 bases and V by 3 bases; bases with no gene match: 9. There are 15 residues in the CDR3. Germline CDR1 and CDR2: ENHRY and SYGVKD. The chain's CDR3 is CAISDREGMMETQYF. CDR3 DNA sequence: TGTGCCATCAGTGACAGGGAGGGGATGATGGAGACCCAGTACTTC.

The V and J genes are TRBV24-1 and TRBJ2-7; 9 bases map to TRBD1. The CDR3 loop spans 14 amino acids. Germline values: CDR1 KGHDR, CDR2 SFDVKD. V shed 5 bases and J 4 bases; nucleotides not matched to a gene: 5. CDR3 in amino acids: CATSARDREYEQYF. For the CDR3, the DNA is TGTGCCACCAGTGCTAGGGACAGGGAGTACGAGCAGTACTTC.

The chain couples TRBV7-2 to TRBJ1-2; 7 positions agree with TRBD1. Germline CDR1 is SGHTA and CDR2 is FQGNSA. With V trimmed by 0 bases and J by 1 base, 2 bases remained unmatched. The CDR3 spans 15 residues. This chain's CDR3 is CASSLAQGDNYGYTF. Here the CDR3 DNA reads TGTGCCAGCAGCTTAGCGCAGGGGGATAACTATGGCTACACCTTC. The whole variable domain, remainder taken from reference TRBV7-2 and TRBJ1-2, is GAGVSQSPSNKVTEKGKDVELRCDPISGHTALYWYRQSLGQGLEFLIYFQGNSAPDKSGLPSDRFSAERTGGSVSTLTIQRTQQEDSAVYLCASSLAQGDNYGYTFGSGTRLTVV.

V gene TRBV29-1 combines with J gene TRBJ2-7, with D possibly being TRBD1 (7 bases). Germline CDR1 and CDR2: SQVTM and ANQGSEA. V lost 7 bases, J lost 3 bases, and 13 bases lay in between. The CDR3 is 12 amino acids. DNA of the CDR3: TGCAGCGGGAGGGACAGCGGCTACGAGCAGTACTTC. Protein: CSGRDSGYEQYF.

J is TRBJ1-4 and V is TRBV2, with D perhaps TRBD1 (5 bases). Trimming pared 8 bases from V and 3 bases from J, leaving 13 bases between. The CDR3 sequence is 14 residues long. Germline assignment: CDR1 SNHLY and CDR2 FYNNEI. CDR3 amino acids: CASEATGSNEKLFF. The CDR3 DNA reads as TGTGCCAGCGAGGCTACAGGCTCTAATGAAAAACTGTTTTTT.